Shown below are 5 T cell receptor beta chains from a single sample sequenced in a study of blood T cell repertoires in COVID-19. Some clones are missing from TCRdb's copy, which holds only in-frame ones; the method was immunoSEQ multiplex PCR. The table records about 300,000 clones, roughly nine tenths of them present only once. Sequenced input: PBMCs or T cells enriched from blood (not recorded which). All receptors come from a woman in her fifties or sixties who had been exposed to COVID-19.

This clone was observed a few times. V gene TRBV4-1 combines with J gene TRBJ1-5, with D uncertain. The V end was cut by 4 bases, the J end by 4 bases, with 8 bases between. This CDR3 has 13 amino acids. Per the germline V gene, CDR1 is MGHRA and CDR2 is YSYEKL. The CDR3 loop is CASSRASNQPQHF. The CDR3 coding sequence is TGCGCCAGCAGCCGAGCAAGTAATCAGCCCCAGCATTTT.

The J gene is TRBJ2-7, the V gene TRBV2, with 7 nucleotides matching TRBD2. V lost 4 bases to trimming and J lost 4 bases; unmatched junction nucleotides: 7. CDR3 size: 14 residues. CDR1 is SNHLY, CDR2 FYNNEI, per germline. CDR3 nucleotides: TGTGCCAGCAGTGCGTCAGCGGGGAGGTACGAGCAGTACTTC. Translated, it gives CASSASAGRYEQYF.

V and J are TRBV7-2 and TRBJ1-2; the D gene is possibly TRBD1 (5 bases). Trimming took off 1 base at V and 2 bases at J, with 14 bases between the two ends. This CDR3 is built from 16 residues. Looked up from germline, CDR1 is SGHTA and CDR2 is FQGNSA. The CDR3 DNA sequence: TGTGCCAGCAGCTTAGATTTTTGGGGGGAAAACTATGGCTACACCTTC. The encoded protein is CASSLDFWGENYGYTF.

The J gene is TRBJ1-3, the V gene TRBV7-2; D ambiguous. This CDR3 has 15 residues. V was trimmed by 3 bases and J by 0 bases, leaving 9 bases between them. Looked up from germline, CDR1 is SGHTA and CDR2 is FQGNSA. The CDR3 region is CASSLYVGSGNTIYF. CDR3 DNA: TGTGCCAGCAGCTTGTACGTCGGCTCTGGAAACACCATATATTTT. The full variable domain, its missing parts supplied by reference TRBV7-2 and TRBJ1-3, is GAGVSQSPSNKVTEKGKDVELRCDPISGHTALYWYRQSLGQGLEFLIYFQGNSAPDKSGLPSDRFSAERTGGSVSTLTIQRTQQEDSAVYLCASSLYVGSGNTIYFGEGSWLTVV.

On this clone itself: Other DNA sequences in the sample encode the same CDR3. CDR3 sequence: CASSERGFETQYF. The CDR3 DNA is TGTGCCAGCAGTGAGCGGGGCTTCGAGACCCAGTACTTC. This chain links TRBV6-1 with TRBJ2-5; TRBD2 might be the D (6 bases). The germline V gene has CDR1 MNHNS and CDR2 SASEGT. The CDR3 covers 13 residues. Trimming stripped 3 bases from V and 5 bases from J, with 10 bases between.